What follows describes a single TCR beta chain. This CDR3 is built from 16 residues. Trimming took 4 bases from V and 5 from J; bases not matched to a gene: 9. Looked up from germline, CDR1 is LGHDT and CDR2 is YNNKEL (reference sequence). These data come from a study of blood T cell repertoires in COVID-19. Per the authors' pipeline: Amplification of reference gene primers provided the estimated nucleated cell counts. Repertoires were generated with immunoSEQ multiplex PCR, while TCRdb's copy carries only in-frame clones and drops some. Clone size and the V and J calls come from that table; the DNA yielded D and trimming. The sample includes under 95,000 clones, 70% to 85% seen only once; the top ten take approximately 5.7%.

The V gene is TRBV3-1 (or the pseudogene TRBV3-2), the J gene TRBJ2-5; 11 nucleotides match TRBD2. The sequence was obtained from a man aged 45-65 years with active or convalescent COVID-19. The sample was peripheral blood. Here the CDR3 DNA reads TGTGCCAGCAGCCGGCAGACTAGCGGGGATCTGGAGACCCAGTACTTC. Its translation: CASSRQTSGDLETQYF.